The next 24 T cell receptor beta chains were all read from a single sample in a study of blood T cell repertoires in COVID-19. Clones were sequenced by immunoSEQ multiplex PCR, and TCRdb holds only the in-frame ones, with some missing. The sample has about 100,000 clones, almost 90% seen once. Sequencing used peripheral blood. The origin of the receptors is a human donor in a cohort sampled during active COVID-19.

This sequence joins TRBV19 and TRBJ1-5; D not resolved. The CDR3 sequence is 15 residues long. Trimming pared 4 bases from V and 8 bases from J, leaving 18 bases between. Germline-derived CDR1 and CDR2 are LNHDA and SQIVND (reference sequence). The CDR3 here is CASSSGQAIVEPQHF. CDR3 sequence (DNA): TGTGCCAGTAGTAGTGGGCAGGCCATCGTTGAGCCCCAGCATTTT.

The genes are TRBV27 and TRBJ2-5, with TRBD2 identical over 7 bases. Germline V CDR1 and CDR2: MNHEY, SMNVEV (reference sequence). CDR3 size: 13 residues. The V gene end was trimmed by 3 bases and the J gene end by 4 bases; junction bases not matched to a gene: 2. The CDR3 nucleotides read TGTGCCAGCAGTTTGGGCGGGGGAGAGACCCAGTACTTC. Translation gives CASSLGGGETQYF.

The V and J genes are TRBV2 and TRBJ2-5; TRBD1 agrees at 8 bases. Germline CDR1 and CDR2: SNHLY and FYNNEI. The length of the CDR3 is 14 residues. Trimming removed 1 base from V and 3 bases from J; junction bases left unmatched: 1. DNA of the CDR3: TGTGCCAGCAGTGAAGGGACAGGGAAAGAGACCCAGTACTTC. Translating it yields CASSEGTGKETQYF.

The chain uses TRBV19 and TRBJ1-2; 7 positions agree with TRBD1. Looked up from germline, CDR1 is LNHDA and CDR2 is SQIVND (reference sequence). Trimming cost V 3 bases and J 4 bases; bases outside gene matches: 11. The CDR3 covers 16 residues. CDR3 coding DNA: TGTGCCAGTAGTATTCAGGGACAGAATATTCTCTATGGCTACACCTTC. Its protein is CASSIQGQNILYGYTF.

This clone appeared a single time. This CDR3 is CASSLYMGLAGDTQYF. In nucleotides, the CDR3 is TGCGCCAGCAGCTTGTATATGGGACTAGCGGGGGATACGCAGTATTTT. This chain links TRBV5-1 with TRBJ2-3; 13 bases map to TRBD2. The V gene end was trimmed by 1 base and the J gene end by 6 bases; junction bases not matched to a gene: 5. Germline V gene lookup returns CDR1 SGHRS and CDR2 YFSETQ. CDR3 size: 16 residues.

This sequence joins TRBV28 and TRBJ2-7, with D tentatively TRBD1 (6 bases). V gave up 3 bases and J gave up 3 bases, with 18 bases separating them. The CDR3 is 16 amino acids. Germline V gene lookup returns CDR1 MDHEN and CDR2 SYDVKM. In DNA, the CDR3 is TGTGCCAGCAGTTTTTCCGGGACACAATATGACTACGAGCAGTACTTC. It codes for CASSFSGTQYDYEQYF.

This chain links TRBV27 with TRBJ1-3, with TRBD1 matching over 12 bases. The germline gives CDR1 MNHEY, CDR2 SMNVEV (reference sequence). The junction had 4 bases not matched to a gene; V was cut back by 6 bases and J by 4 bases. This CDR3 contains 15 residues. The CDR3 region is CASRGTGGLGNTIYF. CDR3 bases: TGTGCCAGCAGGGGGACAGGGGGCTTGGGAAACACCATATATTTT.

The sample holds one count of this clone. The chain employs TRBV19 and TRBJ1-1, with a weak D call TRBD1 (5 bases). The CDR3 totals 13 residues. The germline CDR1 and CDR2 sequences are LNHDA and SQIVND (reference sequence). Trimming cost V 6 bases and J 6 bases, with 14 bases left between them. CDR3 bases: TGTGCCAGTAGCCAGGGTGGAACCTCTGAAGCTTTCTTT. As protein: CASSQGGTSEAFF.

CDR3 sequence (DNA): TGTGCCATCAGTGAGTCGGGACAGGGGACCGAGCAGTACTTC. Its protein product is CAISESGQGTEQYF. V and J are TRBV10-3 and TRBJ2-7; 10 bases are shared with TRBD1. Germline trimming cut 0 bases from V and 6 bases from J; bases unmatched to any gene: 2. CDR3 length: 14 amino acids. Germline values: CDR1 ENHRY, CDR2 SYGVKD.

For the CDR3, the DNA is TGTGCCAGCAGCTCCCCCCGGACTAGCCCCCCAGATACGCAGTATTTT. Translating it yields CASSSPRTSPPDTQYF. This sequence joins TRBV11-3 and TRBJ2-3, with TRBD2 matching 8 bases. Germline-derived CDR1 and CDR2 are SGHNT and YENEEA. V shed 4 bases and J 4 bases; nucleotides not matched to a gene: 10. The CDR3 spans 16 residues.

CDR3 DNA: TGTGCCAGCAGCTTCGGGACAGTAGCTAACTATGGCTACACCTTC. This encodes CASSFGTVANYGYTF. The V call is TRBV7-2, the J call TRBJ1-2, with 7 bases matching TRBD1. J was trimmed by 0 bases and V by 3 bases; bases with no gene match: 4. Germline loops: CDR1 SGHTA, CDR2 FQGNSA. This CDR3 is built from 15 residues.

In nucleotides, the CDR3 is TGTGCCAGCAGTCAGCTCAGGGGTCAGCCCCAGCATTTT. Amino acid sequence: CASSQLRGQPQHF. This rearrangement joins TRBV28 to TRBJ1-5; TRBD1 might be the D (6 bases). CDR3 length equals 13 residues. Per the germline V gene, CDR1 is MDHEN and CDR2 is SYDVKM. V gave up 5 bases and J gave up 6 bases, with 11 bases separating them.

This clone was detected only once. The chain is built from TRBV7-3 and TRBJ2-1; TRBD2 matches 10 bases. The CDR3 covers 16 residues. Trimming at V came to 2 bases and at J to 7 bases, leaving 8 bases not matched to a gene. The germline CDR1 and CDR2 sequences are SGHTA and FQGTGA. The CDR3 loop is CASSLGASGRTNEQFF. For the CDR3, the DNA is TGTGCCAGCAGCTTAGGAGCTAGCGGGAGAACGAATGAGCAGTTCTTC.

The J gene is TRBJ2-3, the V gene TRBV11-2; 10 bases match TRBD2. CDR3 length: 18 residues. Germline V gives CDR1 SGHAT, CDR2 FQNNGV. With 3 bases clipped from V and 4 bases from J, the junction kept 13 bases outside the gene matches. CDR3 sequence reads: CASSFDSLAGAPADTQYF. For the CDR3, the DNA is TGTGCCAGCAGCTTCGATTCTCTAGCGGGAGCCCCGGCAGATACGCAGTATTTT.

The chain couples TRBV4-1 to TRBJ1-2; 9 bases fit TRBD1. Per germline, CDR1 MGHRA and CDR2 YSYEKL. V shed 4 bases and J 0 bases; nucleotides not matched to a gene: 6. The CDR3 runs to 16 residues. The CDR3 nucleotides read TGCGCCAGCAGCCCTACTCGGACAGGGGCTAACTATGGCTACACCTTC. Amino acids: CASSPTRTGANYGYTF.

The chain couples TRBV2 to TRBJ2-1; 8 bases are a match to TRBD2. Germline trimming cut 7 bases from V and 11 bases from J; bases unmatched to any gene: 4. CDR3 length: 11 amino acids. CDR1 and CDR2 (germline): SNHLY, FYNNEI. The CDR3 bases are TGTGCCAGCACCCTTAGCGGGAAGCAGTTCTTC. As protein: CASTLSGKQFF.

J is TRBJ1-6 and V is TRBV19, with D unresolved. V was pared by 6 bases and J by 8 bases, with 14 bases between. Germline lookup yields CDR1 LNHDA and CDR2 SQIVND (reference sequence). This CDR3 has 14 residues. CDR3 coding DNA: TGTGCCAGTAGGATTGGGCAAACGGATTCACCCCTCCACTTT. Encoded protein: CASRIGQTDSPLHF.

This clone showed up just once. This chain uses TRBV11-1 with TRBJ2-7, with 8 bases aligning to TRBD2. This CDR3 has 14 residues. CDR1 SGHAT and CDR2 FQDESV come from the germline V gene (reference sequence). The junction had 5 bases not matched to a gene; V was cut back by 4 bases and J by 3 bases. The CDR3 here is CASSSAGGVYEQYF. The CDR3, as DNA: TGTGCCAGCAGCTCCGCGGGAGGCGTCTACGAGCAGTACTTC.

The rearrangement uses TRBV7-8 and TRBJ2-7; TRBD1 aligns across 8 bases. V dropped 5 bases and J dropped 3; count of bases not matched to a gene: 6. Per the germline V gene, CDR1 is SGHVS and CDR2 is FQNEAQ. The CDR3 runs to 14 residues. As DNA, the CDR3 is TGTGCCAGCAGCCGTTTAACAGGGGGCTACGAGCAGTACTTC. Encoded protein: CASSRLTGGYEQYF.

The chain employs TRBV7-6 and TRBJ2-7; 7 nucleotides line up with TRBD1. The CDR3 totals 13 residues. The germline V gene has CDR1 SGHVS and CDR2 FNYEAQ. V dropped 6 bases and J dropped 3; count of bases not matched to a gene: 5. The CDR3 sequence: CASSLGTVYEQYF. CDR3 DNA: TGTGCCAGCAGTCTAGGGACAGTCTACGAGCAGTACTTC.

The rearrangement joins TRBV27 to TRBJ2-1; no reliable D call. V lost 3 bases and J lost 3, with 12 bases in between. The germline V gene encodes CDR1 MNHEY and CDR2 SMNVEV (reference sequence). The CDR3 covers 15 residues. The CDR3 DNA sequence: TGTGCCAGCAGTTTGGGCCTGTGGCGCTACAATGAGCAGTTCTTC. Translating it yields CASSLGLWRYNEQFF.

The V call is TRBV27, the J call TRBJ2-5; D is unresolved. Between the trimmed V and J ends, which lost 6 bases and 3 bases, there was a span of 11 bases. Germline V gives CDR1 MNHEY, CDR2 SMNVEV (reference sequence). The CDR3 consists of 13 residues. The CDR3 sequence is CASSPMSEETQYF. The CDR3 nucleotides read TGTGCCAGCAGCCCTATGAGTGAAGAGACCCAGTACTTC.

The rearrangement uses TRBV6-6 and TRBJ2-1; 8 bases are a match to TRBD1. This CDR3 spans 16 amino acids. V was pared by 5 bases and J by 9 bases, with 15 bases of the junction left unmatched. Germline V gene data show CDR1 as MNHNY and CDR2 as SVGAGI (reference sequence). CDR3 sequence: CASSQGTGGLRGEQFF. CDR3 DNA: TGTGCCAGCAGTCAGGGGACAGGCGGCCTCCGCGGTGAGCAGTTCTTC.

The CDR3 here is CASSLTPSGRSSEQFF. The CDR3 DNA sequence: TGTGCCAGCAGCTTAACGCCTAGCGGGAGGTCTTCGGAGCAGTTCTTC. The rearrangement links TRBV7-3 to TRBJ2-1; 11 nucleotides agree with TRBD2. Per the germline V gene, CDR1 is SGHTA and CDR2 is FQGTGA. J was trimmed by 10 bases and V by 0 bases; bases with no gene match: 8. This CDR3 has 16 amino acids.